This T cell receptor (beta chain) was profiled in a study of shared clonotypes between healthy human individuals. Study overall: Each donor contributed plates that comprised three CD4 naive, three CD4 memory, two CD8 naive and one CD8 memory. Whole-study findings and limits: Only blood was sampled; tissue repertoires likely differ. Since donors were few, the genetic and exposure-history diversity represented was limited.

Germline lookup yields CDR1 MNHEY and CDR2 SVGAGI. V lost 6 bases to trimming and J lost 0 bases, with 9 bases between them. The length of the CDR3 is 13 residues. Remarks on this clone: Its specificity is not known. Other DNA variants within this sample encode the same CDR3.

Assay: immunoSEQ multiplex PCR; the TCRdb copy retains only in-frame clones and omits some. The sample holds about 2 million clones, 90% to 95% seen once. CD45RA+ naive and CD45RA-negative memory subsets were separated from CD4+ cells. This chain links TRBV6-5 with TRBJ2-7; D not resolved. The TCR was taken from a man aged 18 to 30 in good health. Material: naive CD4+ T cells sorted from blood. This sample's subset: CD45RA+ positively selected. The CDR3 is CASRPGGSYEQYF. The CDR3 DNA reads TGTGCCAGCAGGCCGGGCGGCTCCTACGAGCAGTACTTC.